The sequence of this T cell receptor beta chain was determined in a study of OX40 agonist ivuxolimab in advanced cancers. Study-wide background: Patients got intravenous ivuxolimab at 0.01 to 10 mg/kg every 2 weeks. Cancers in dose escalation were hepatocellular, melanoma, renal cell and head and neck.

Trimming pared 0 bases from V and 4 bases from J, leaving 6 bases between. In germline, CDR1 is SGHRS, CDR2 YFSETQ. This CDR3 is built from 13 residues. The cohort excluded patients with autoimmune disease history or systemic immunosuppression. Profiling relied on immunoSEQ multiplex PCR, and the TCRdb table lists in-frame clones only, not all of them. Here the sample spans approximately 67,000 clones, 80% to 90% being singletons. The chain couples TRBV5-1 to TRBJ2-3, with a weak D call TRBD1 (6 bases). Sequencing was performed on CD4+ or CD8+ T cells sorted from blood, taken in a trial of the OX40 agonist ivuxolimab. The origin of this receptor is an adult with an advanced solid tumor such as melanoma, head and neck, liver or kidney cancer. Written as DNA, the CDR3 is TGCGCCAGCAGCTTGGGGGGGCCAGATACGCAGTATTTT. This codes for CASSLGGPDTQYF.